The 29 T cell receptor beta chains below come from one sample, sequenced in a study of cytotoxic CD8 clonotypes in ibrutinib-treated CLL. Only in-frame clones appear in the TCRdb table, and some are missing; sequencing was by immunoSEQ multiplex PCR. The repertoire holds hundreds of thousands of clones, with about 64% as singletons. The specimen was PBMCs, collected after 36 months of ibrutinib treatment. The receptor source for this set is a human donor with chronic lymphocytic leukemia.

Here the CDR3 reads CASSRAANYGYTF. The CDR3 DNA follows: TGTGCCAGCAGCAGGGCTGCTAACTATGGCTACACCTTC. The genes are TRBV25-1 and TRBJ1-2, with a possible D match to TRBD1 (5 bases). The V gene lost 6 bases and the J gene lost 0 bases, with 8 bases spanning the gap. CDR3 length: 13 residues. Germline-derived CDR1 and CDR2 are MGHDK and SYGVNS.

The chain combines TRBV4-2 with TRBJ2-5; D assignment may be TRBD1 or TRBD2 (6 bases each). Germline lookup yields CDR1 LGHNA and CDR2 YNFKEQ. V lost 5 bases and J 4 bases, leaving 17 bases between the germline ends. The CDR3 is made up of 15 amino acids. CDR3 sequence reads: CASSEQQQGGETQYF. CDR3 DNA: TGTGCCAGCAGCGAACAACAACAGGGAGGAGAGACCCAGTACTTC.

The chain couples TRBV7-7 to TRBJ2-1; D is perhaps TRBD2 (6 bases). CDR1 and CDR2 from the germline V gene are SSHAT and FNYEAQ (reference sequence). V dropped 5 bases and J dropped 9 bases, with 11 bases sitting between them. CDR3 length: 12 amino acids. The CDR3 region is CASSRGVGEQFF. The CDR3 DNA reads as TGTGCCAGCAGCCGCGGGGTGGGTGAGCAGTTCTTC.

The genes are TRBV5-6 and TRBJ1-1; tentatively, D is TRBD1 (5 bases). CDR1 is SGHDT and CDR2 is YYEEEE in the germline V gene. The CDR3 spans 14 residues. Trimming stripped 0 bases from V and 4 bases from J, with 10 bases between. This chain's CDR3 is CASSLAGVGTEAFF. CDR3 DNA: TGTGCCAGCAGCTTGGCGGGGGTTGGCACTGAAGCTTTCTTT.

V is TRBV2 and J is TRBJ2-1; 11 bases are a match to TRBD1. The CDR3 is made up of 15 amino acids. The ends lost 4 bases at V and 5 bases at J; junction bases unmatched: 4. CDR1 and CDR2 from the germline V gene are SNHLY and FYNNEI. The CDR3 region is CASSAGTGGNNEQFF. The DNA for the CDR3 is TGTGCCAGCAGTGCCGGGACAGGGGGTAACAATGAGCAGTTCTTC.

Notes on this clone: At one end, the junction sequence differs from germline, possibly due to a read error. J is TRBJ2-7 and V is TRBV5-6; D is undetermined. This CDR3 has 11 amino acids. Germline CDR1 SGHDT, CDR2 YYEEEE. The CDR3 sequence: CASSLESQLHF. CDR3 sequence (DNA): TGTGCCAGCAGCTTGGAAAGCCAGCTGCACTTC.

This clone was counted only a few times. The same CDR3 also results from other DNA sequences found in this sample. V is TRBV9 and J is TRBJ1-2, with a possible D match to TRBD1 (6 bases). CDR1 is SGDLS, CDR2 YYNGEE, per germline. The CDR3 extends over 14 amino acids. V was pared by 0 bases and J by 4 bases, with 10 bases between. The CDR3 DNA is TGTGCCAGCAGCGTAGTTGGGGGCGCCTATGGCTACACCTTC. It is translated as CASSVVGGAYGYTF.

The rearrangement joins TRBV5-1 to TRBJ2-3, with 8 nucleotides matching TRBD2. The CDR3 runs to 19 residues. Germline values: CDR1 SGHRS, CDR2 YFSETQ. The trim removed 0 bases at V and 5 bases at J, leaving 17 bases unmatched. Here the CDR3 reads CASSLAPQGLALIEDTQYF. CDR3 nucleotides: TGCGCCAGCAGCTTGGCCCCACAAGGACTAGCCTTAATTGAAGATACGCAGTATTTT. The whole variable domain, remainder taken from reference TRBV5-1 and TRBJ2-3, is KAGVTQTPRYLIKTRGQQVTLSCSPISGHRSVSWYQQTPGQGLQFLFEYFSETQRNKGNFPGRFSGRQFSNSRSEMNVSTLELGDSALYLCASSLAPQGLALIEDTQYFGPGTRLTVL.

About this clone itself: Germline is not matched at one junction end, which may reflect a read error. The V gene is TRBV5-5, the J gene TRBJ2-1; possible D gene TRBD2, 6 bases. The CDR3 runs 12 residues. CDR1 and CDR2 from the germline V gene are SGHKS and YYEKEE (reference sequence). Written as DNA, the CDR3 is TGTGCCAGCAGCTTGGATAAACAGACGGGAGTCTTC. Protein sequence: CASSLDKQTGVF.

This chain joins TRBV11-2 and TRBJ2-3; 7 bases line up with TRBD1. The V segment lost 2 bases and the J segment 2 bases; nucleotides outside the gene matches: 7. The CDR3 sequence is 16 residues long. The germline V gene encodes CDR1 SGHAT and CDR2 FQNNGV. The chain's CDR3 is CASSLPRQGPTDTQYF. CDR3 DNA sequence: TGTGCCAGCAGCTTACCCAGACAGGGTCCCACAGATACGCAGTATTTT.

V gene TRBV11-2 combines with J gene TRBJ2-7; D possibly corresponds to TRBD1 (6 bases). Germline V gene data show CDR1 as SGHAT and CDR2 as FQNNGV. The germline V and J ends were trimmed by 5 bases and 2 bases, with 10 bases remaining between them. The CDR3 has 13 amino acids. The CDR3, as DNA: TGTGCCAGCAGCCGTAGACAGGCCTACGAGCAGTACTTC. Translating gives CASSRRQAYEQYF.

As regards this clone: Distinct nucleotide sequences in the sample also encode this CDR3. The chain uses TRBV15 and TRBJ2-5, with unresolved D. The CDR3 extends over 15 amino acids. Per germline, CDR1 LNHNV and CDR2 YYDKDF (reference sequence). V lost 0 bases and J lost 2, with 10 bases in between. The CDR3 here is CATSRDPGRQETQYF. Here the CDR3 DNA reads TGTGCCACCAGCAGAGATCCCGGACGTCAAGAGACCCAGTACTTC.

The rearrangement joins TRBV29-1 to TRBJ2-1; perhaps TRBD2 as D (5 bases). The V gene lost 4 bases and the J gene lost 4 bases, with 11 bases spanning the gap. The CDR3 sequence is 13 residues long. Looked up from germline, CDR1 is SQVTM and CDR2 is ANQGSEA. CDR3 loop: CSVVLRVYNEQFF. For the CDR3, the DNA is TGCAGCGTTGTTCTGCGGGTTTACAATGAGCAGTTCTTC.

This clone was counted between two and nine times. The CDR3 spells CASSLTPSPGHTQYF. The CDR3, as DNA: TGTGCCAGCAGCTTAACCCCCTCACCCGGCCATACGCAGTATTTT. This rearrangement joins TRBV7-3 to TRBJ2-3; D not certain. Trimming removed 0 bases at V and 7 bases at J, with 14 bases between. The CDR3 is made up of 15 amino acids. CDR1 SGHTA and CDR2 FQGTGA come from the germline V gene.

The V call is TRBV19, the J call TRBJ2-2, with D possibly being TRBD1 or TRBD2 (5 bases each). Germline-derived CDR1 and CDR2 are LNHDA and SQIVND (reference sequence). Trimming cost V 9 bases and J 3 bases, with 29 bases left between them. The CDR3 totals 19 residues. CDR3 nucleotides: TGTGCCAGCGTACCCCCGGGACGACGATTCCCCCACCACACCGGGGAGCTGTTTTTT. Its protein is CASVPPGRRFPHHTGELFF.

This clone has a handful of counts. The V and J genes are TRBV6-1 and TRBJ1-5; D ambiguous. Germline V CDR1 and CDR2: MNHNS, SASEGT. This CDR3 has 13 amino acids. V was shortened by 4 bases and J by 2 bases, with 6 bases between the two germline ends. DNA for the CDR3: TGTGCCAGCAGTGGGGTAGGCAATCAGCCCCAGCATTTT. It yields the protein CASSGVGNQPQHF.

The chain carries TRBV14 and TRBJ2-7; D unclear. The CDR3 length is 14 residues. Trimming pared 2 bases from V and 2 bases from J, leaving 10 bases between. The germline V gene encodes CDR1 SGHDN and CDR2 FVKESK. The CDR3 nucleotides read TGTGCCAGCAGCCAATATGCTCCCCCCTACGAGCAGTACTTC. Translating it yields CASSQYAPPYEQYF.

CDR3 region: CASSLEGKYGYTF. CDR3 DNA: TGTGCCAGCAGCTTAGAGGGGAAATATGGCTACACCTTC. The chain recombines TRBV7-9 with TRBJ1-2, with TRBD1 as a possible D gene (5 bases). The CDR3 contains 13 residues. V was shortened by 1 base and J by 5 bases, with 8 bases between the two germline ends. Germline V gene lookup returns CDR1 SEHNR and CDR2 FQNEAQ (reference sequence).

This clone was seen only once. CDR3 coding DNA: TGTGCCAGCAGCGGTGACAGGGTAGGGGTTTCGAACACTGAAGCTTTCTTT. Translation: CASSGDRVGVSNTEAFF. This sequence joins TRBV7-9 and TRBJ1-1; TRBD1 agrees at 7 bases. Germline CDR1 is SEHNR and CDR2 is FQNEAQ (reference sequence). The CDR3 spans 17 residues. With 5 bases clipped from V and 1 base from J, the junction kept 13 bases outside the gene matches. The complete variable domain, with remaining parts taken from reference TRBV7-9 and TRBJ1-1, reads DTGVSQNPRHKITKRGQNVTFRCDPISEHNRLYWYRQTLGQGPEFLTYFQNEAQLEKSRLLSDRFSAERPKGSFSTLEIQRTEQGDSAMYLCASSGDRVGVSNTEAFFGQGTRLTVV.

The V and J genes are TRBV9 and TRBJ2-7, with unresolved D. The CDR3 length is 13 residues. Germline lookup yields CDR1 SGDLS and CDR2 YYNGEE. V shed 3 bases and J shed 3 bases, with 10 bases lying between them. This CDR3 reads CASSGPSGYEQYF. The CDR3 region has the DNA TGTGCCAGCAGCGGCCCCTCGGGCTACGAGCAGTACTTC.

Here the CDR3 reads CATSIGGLWDTEAFF. In nucleotides, the CDR3 is TGTGCCACCAGCATTGGCGGGCTGTGGGACACTGAAGCTTTCTTT. The J gene is TRBJ1-1, the V gene TRBV15; no clear D. The germline gives CDR1 LNHNV, CDR2 YYDKDF (reference sequence). V gave up 4 bases and J gave up 3 bases, with 15 bases separating them. The CDR3 extends over 15 amino acids.

The chain links TRBV6-1 to TRBJ1-5; no firm D call. The germline V and J ends were trimmed by 3 bases and 6 bases, with 3 bases remaining between them. Per the germline V gene, CDR1 is MNHNS and CDR2 is SASEGT. The CDR3 loop spans 11 amino acids. DNA for the CDR3: TGTGCCAGCAGTGATCGTCAGCCCCAGCATTTT. It translates to CASSDRQPQHF.

V and J are TRBV15 and TRBJ2-7, with D possibly matching TRBD1 (5 bases). Trimming cost V 1 base and J 4 bases, with 8 bases left between them. This CDR3 has 13 residues. Per germline, CDR1 LNHNV and CDR2 YYDKDF (reference sequence). The CDR3 nucleotides are TGTGCCACCAGCAGAGCGGACAATTACGAGCAGTACTTC. Amino acid sequence: CATSRADNYEQYF.

The chain employs TRBV5-6 and TRBJ2-7; tentative D call: TRBD1 (5 bases). The CDR3 has 16 amino acids. CDR1 is SGHDT and CDR2 is YYEEEE in the germline V gene. With 1 base removed from V and 0 bases from J, the gap between germline ends came to 14 bases. The CDR3 protein is CASSLNRHRYSYEQYF. The CDR3 nucleotides read TGTGCCAGCAGCTTGAACAGGCACCGGTACTCCTACGAGCAGTACTTC. The entire variable domain, with the rest obtained from reference TRBV5-6 and TRBJ2-7, is as follows: DAGVTQSPTHLIKTRGQQVTLRCSPKSGHDTVSWYQQALGQGPQFIFQYYEEEERQRGNFPDRFSGHQFPNYSSELNVNALLLGDSALYLCASSLNRHRYSYEQYFGPGTRLTVT.

The chain uses TRBV7-2 and TRBJ2-7; no firm D call. The germline V gene encodes CDR1 SGHTA and CDR2 FQGNSA. Trimming pared 1 base from V and 6 bases from J, leaving 16 bases between. This CDR3 is 15 amino acids long. The CDR3 DNA reads TGTGCCAGCAGCTTAGGCGCAGGCCCATTCGGCGAGCAGTACTTC. This gives the protein CASSLGAGPFGEQYF.

Here the CDR3 reads CASQTGLYYGYTF. Written as DNA, the CDR3 is TGTGCCAGTCAGACAGGGTTGTACTATGGCTACACCTTC. This chain links TRBV28 with TRBJ1-2; 7 nucleotides line up with TRBD1. CDR1 MDHEN and CDR2 SYDVKM come from the germline V gene. Germline trimming cut 9 bases from V and 3 bases from J; bases unmatched to any gene: 7. The CDR3 loop spans 13 amino acids.

This clone was picked up one time. The chain recombines TRBV28 with TRBJ1-2, with D maybe TRBD1 (6 bases). The CDR3 length is 16 residues. Germline CDR1 and CDR2: MDHEN and SYDVKM. Trimming stripped 6 bases from V and 1 base from J, with 18 bases between. DNA of the CDR3: TGTGCCAGCAGCATCTCCGGGACACGGGGTAACTATGGCTACACCTTC. Translated: CASSISGTRGNYGYTF.

This chain links TRBV10-2 with TRBJ2-7, with TRBD2 matching 14 bases. From germline, CDR1 is WSHSY and CDR2 SAAADI. V lost 5 bases and J lost 3; bases outside the gene matches: 6. This CDR3 comprises 16 residues. CDR3 DNA: TGCGCCAGCAGTAAATGGGGGACTAGCGGGGGCTACGAGCAGTACTTC. Amino acid sequence: CASSKWGTSGGYEQYF.

V and J are TRBV7-2 and TRBJ2-2; the D gene is possibly TRBD1 (5 bases). With 5 bases removed from V and 8 bases from J, the gap between germline ends came to 18 bases. From germline, CDR1 is SGHTA and CDR2 FQGNSA. This CDR3 spans 15 amino acids. CDR3 residues: CASSLRTLTRGELFF. The CDR3 region has the DNA TGTGCCAGCAGCCTACGGACACTAACGAGGGGGGAGCTGTTTTTT.